This entry describes one TCR beta chain. This record comes from a study of CD8 T cells in ankylosing spondylitis. TCRdb fed the 5' RACE reads into MiXCR, producing one record per CDR3 protein. The sample holds about 360,000 distinct CDR3 sequences, roughly 14% seen once. The CDR3 is made up of 14 amino acids. With 10 bases clipped from V and 7 bases from J, the junction kept 15 bases outside the gene matches. Germline V gene data show CDR1 as ENHRY and CDR2 as SYGVKD. V usage is TRBV10-3 and J usage is TRBJ2-7; 8 nucleotides line up with TRBD1. The source material was blood, either unsorted or a sorted T cell fraction (not recorded which). This TCR was sampled from a male donor with ankylosing spondylitis or in good health (not recorded which). This chain's CDR3 is CATHAGGAFREQYF. CDR3 bases: TGTGCCACCCACGCAGGGGGCGCCTTTCGGGAGCAGTACTTC.